Following are 27 T cell receptor beta chains from one sample sequenced in a study of high-grade serous ovarian cancer treatment subgroups. The tumor samples were collected prior to definitive surgery or chemotherapy. Clones were read by immunoSEQ multiplex PCR, and TCRdb kept only the in-frame ones, dropping some. The sample records several thousand clones, roughly 85% being singletons. Sequencing input: tumor tissue. The receptors originated from a human donor with high-grade serous ovarian cancer.

The V and J genes are TRBV9 and TRBJ2-5; 7 bases map to TRBD2. J gave up 2 bases and V 3 bases, and 7 bases lay outside the gene matches. Germline assignment: CDR1 SGDLS and CDR2 YYNGEE. The CDR3 is 15 residues long. The DNA for the CDR3 is TGTGCCAGCAGCGCAAATCCCGGGGGGCAAGAGACCCAGTACTTC. This encodes CASSANPGGQETQYF.

In this sample, this clone turned up a few times. The V and J genes are TRBV2 and TRBJ1-2, with 9 bases lining up with TRBD1. The CDR3 sequence is 14 residues long. V lost 5 bases to trimming and J lost 7 bases; unmatched junction nucleotides: 8. Germline assignment: CDR1 SNHLY and CDR2 FYNNEI. CDR3 sequence: CASSSTGGIGGYTF. In nucleotides, the CDR3 is TGTGCCAGCAGTTCGACAGGGGGGATAGGTGGCTACACCTTC.

Judged by abundance, this clone is large. The rearrangement uses TRBV6-1 and TRBJ2-5; TRBD2 agrees at 9 bases. CDR1 is MNHNS and CDR2 is SASEGT in the germline V gene. V was pared by 4 bases and J by 7 bases, with 13 bases of the junction left unmatched. The CDR3 totals 16 residues. The CDR3 sequence: CASSGSGTSLIGTQYF. CDR3 DNA sequence: TGTGCCAGCAGTGGATCCGGGACTAGCTTAATAGGGACCCAGTACTTC.

This clone was recorded only once. The chain joins TRBV30 to TRBJ1-1; D not resolved. The length of the CDR3 is 13 residues. V dropped 0 bases and J dropped 4 bases, with 9 bases sitting between them. The V gene's germline CDR1 is GTSNPN and CDR2 SVGIG (reference sequence). This chain's CDR3 is CAWSVLGSTEAFF. As DNA, the CDR3 is TGTGCCTGGAGTGTACTCGGGAGCACTGAAGCTTTCTTT.

The J gene is TRBJ1-1, the V gene TRBV6-1; 7 nucleotides match TRBD1. Germline-derived CDR1 and CDR2 are MNHNS and SASEGT. The CDR3 loop spans 15 amino acids. J lost 4 bases, V lost 4 bases, and 9 bases had no gene match. CDR3 DNA: TGTGCCAGCAGTGTCCCTACAGGGGTTCCCACTGAAGCTTTCTTT. Translating gives CASSVPTGVPTEAFF.

The chain has TRBV30 and TRBJ2-3; D unclear. Germline CDR1 and CDR2: GTSNPN and SVGIG (reference sequence). The CDR3 is made up of 15 amino acids. V dropped 2 bases and J dropped 6 bases, with 18 bases sitting between them. For the CDR3, the DNA is TGTGCCTGGAGTAGGGTCCCCCAGGTAGGGGATACGCAGTATTTT. Residues: CAWSRVPQVGDTQYF.

The DNA for the CDR3 is TGCGCCAGCAGCCCTGGTATTAGCACAGATACGCAGTATTTT. It codes for CASSPGISTDTQYF. The rearrangement joins TRBV5-1 to TRBJ2-3; D ambiguous. The CDR3 extends over 14 amino acids. Trimming left V 4 bases short and J 0 bases short, with 9 bases between. Germline CDR1 is SGHRS and CDR2 is YFSETQ.

The chain recombines TRBV19 with TRBJ1-1; 7 bases are shared with TRBD1. CDR1 LNHDA and CDR2 SQIVND come from the germline V gene (reference sequence). This CDR3 has 13 amino acids. The V and J ends lost 7 bases and 6 bases, in that order; junction bases with no gene match: 8. CDR3 loop: CASNIQGSAEAFF. The CDR3 nucleotides read TGTGCCAGTAACATACAGGGGAGCGCTGAAGCTTTCTTT.

This clone was observed a single time. J is TRBJ2-2 and V is TRBV7-3; 9 bases are a match to TRBD2. Germline CDR1 and CDR2: SGHTA and FQGTGA. With V trimmed by 5 bases and J by 7 bases, 5 bases remained unmatched. This CDR3 has 14 amino acids. CDR3 sequence reads: CASSRELAGGELFF. DNA of the CDR3: TGTGCCAGCAGCCGGGAACTAGCGGGCGGGGAGCTGTTTTTT.

The chain has TRBV7-8 and TRBJ2-7, with 7 bases that match TRBD2. CDR1 is SGHVS, CDR2 FQNEAQ, per germline. This CDR3 is built from 16 residues. J lost 0 bases, V lost 5 bases, and 10 bases had no gene match. The CDR3 bases are TGTGCCAGCAGCCCCAGAGGGAGGGAAGGCTCCTACGAGCAGTACTTC. It specifies CASSPRGREGSYEQYF.

The chain couples TRBV14 to TRBJ1-4; TRBD1 agrees at 7 bases. Germline assignment: CDR1 SGHDN and CDR2 FVKESK. The CDR3 is made up of 13 amino acids. V shed 4 bases, J shed 7 bases, and the junction held 3 bases outside the gene matches. The CDR3 bases are TGTGCCAGCAGCCGACAGGGAAGTGAAAAACTGTTTTTT. Its protein is CASSRQGSEKLFF.

V usage is TRBV7-2 and J usage is TRBJ1-1; D may be TRBD1 (5 bases). The CDR3 runs 15 residues. The ends were cut back, 1 base at V and 1 base at J, with 10 bases in the middle. Germline CDR1 and CDR2: SGHTA and FQGNSA. CDR3: CASSLVGGRNTEAFF. The CDR3 DNA sequence: TGTGCCAGCAGCTTAGTTGGGGGGAGGAACACTGAAGCTTTCTTT. Using reference TRBV7-2 and TRBJ1-1 for the parts outside the CDR3, the full variable domain is GAGVSQSPSNKVTEKGKDVELRCDPISGHTALYWYRQSLGQGLEFLIYFQGNSAPDKSGLPSDRFSAERTGGSVSTLTIQRTQQEDSAVYLCASSLVGGRNTEAFFGQGTRLTVV.

V and J are TRBV10-2 and TRBJ2-7, with TRBD1 matching 12 bases. V shed 10 bases and J 4 bases; nucleotides not matched to a gene: 8. Per germline, CDR1 WSHSY and CDR2 SAAADI. The CDR3 is made up of 14 amino acids. The DNA for the CDR3 is TGCGCCACAAAGGGGGGACAGGGGGCGTACGAGCAGTACTTC. Translation: CATKGGQGAYEQYF.

The chain couples TRBV10-3 to TRBJ2-1; 7 bases are a match to TRBD2. Trimming removed 0 bases from V and 8 bases from J; junction bases left unmatched: 10. In germline, CDR1 is ENHRY, CDR2 SYGVKD. The CDR3 is 16 amino acids. The DNA of the CDR3 is TGTGCCATCAGTGAGTCGGGAGCTAGCGCGGGGGATGAGCAGTTCTTC. It codes for CAISESGASAGDEQFF.

V usage is TRBV18 and J usage is TRBJ2-3, with 7 positions matching TRBD1. Germline assignment: CDR1 KGHSH and CDR2 LQKENI. The CDR3 is made up of 16 amino acids. V was clipped by 3 bases and J by 0 bases; unmatched bases: 6. The DNA for the CDR3 is TGTGCCAGCTCACCTGCCGGGGACAGAAGCACAGATACGCAGTATTTT. This codes for CASSPAGDRSTDTQYF. Combining the CDR3 with reference TRBV18 and TRBJ2-3 gives the whole variable domain NAGVMQNPRHLVRRRGQEARLRCSPMKGHSHVYWYRQLPEEGLKFMVYLQKENIIDESGMPKERFSAEFPKEGPSILRIQQVVRGDSAAYFCASSPAGDRSTDTQYFGPGTRLTVL.

This clone was found a few times. The J gene is TRBJ1-2, the V gene TRBV18, with a weak D call TRBD1 (6 bases). The CDR3 sequence is 15 residues long. Per germline, CDR1 KGHSH and CDR2 LQKENI. V lost 2 bases, J lost 6 bases, and 16 bases lay in between. The CDR3 coding sequence is TGTGCCAGCTCACCAAGACAGGAGGGAGAAAATGGCTACACCTTC. Its protein product is CASSPRQEGENGYTF.

The chain employs TRBV5-4 and TRBJ2-5, with 7 nucleotides matching TRBD1. The trim removed 3 bases at V and 2 bases at J, leaving 4 bases unmatched. Germline V gene sequence: CDR1 SGHNT, CDR2 YYREEE (reference sequence). This CDR3 is built from 14 residues. The CDR3 protein is CASSSKTGQETQYF. The CDR3 bases are TGTGCCAGCAGCTCGAAGACAGGGCAAGAGACCCAGTACTTC.

The table lists this clone with a few counts. V usage is TRBV19 and J usage is TRBJ2-5; 9 nucleotides agree with TRBD1. The CDR3 runs to 15 residues. The trim removed 5 bases at V and 4 bases at J, leaving 8 bases unmatched. In germline, CDR1 is LNHDA, CDR2 SQIVND (reference sequence). CDR3 region: CASSPGTGWGETQYF. CDR3 DNA: TGTGCCAGTAGTCCCGGGACAGGGTGGGGAGAGACCCAGTACTTC.

The J gene is TRBJ1-1, the V gene TRBV5-1, with no clear D. Deletions cut 1 base from V and 1 base from J, with 5 bases between. Germline V gene data show CDR1 as SGHRS and CDR2 as YFSETQ. CDR3 length equals 13 residues. The CDR3 is CASSLPQNTEAFF. The CDR3 DNA is TGCGCCAGCAGCTTGCCCCAGAACACTGAAGCTTTCTTT.

The rearrangement links TRBV27 to TRBJ2-7; D not certain. V lost 4 bases to trimming and J lost 0 bases, with 10 bases between them. The V gene's germline CDR1 is MNHEY and CDR2 SMNVEV (reference sequence). The CDR3 totals 14 residues. DNA of the CDR3: TGTGCCAGCAGTTCGGGCCCCTACTCCTACGAGCAGTACTTC. Protein product: CASSSGPYSYEQYF.

This clone was picked up one time. This chain connects TRBV6-6 to TRBJ2-7; 9 bases align to TRBD1. With 1 base clipped from V and 2 bases from J, the junction kept 0 bases outside the gene matches. The CDR3 length is 14 residues. The germline V gene has CDR1 MNHNY and CDR2 SVGAGI (reference sequence). The CDR3: CASSYYRGPYEQYF. The CDR3 DNA reads as TGTGCCAGCAGTTACTACAGGGGGCCCTACGAGCAGTACTTC.

V usage is TRBV11-2 and J usage is TRBJ2-1; 8 bases align to TRBD1. The germline V gene has CDR1 SGHAT and CDR2 FQNNGV. The CDR3 length is 15 residues. V trimming: 6 bases; J trimming: 6 bases; junction bases outside the gene matches: 10. DNA for the CDR3: TGTGCCAGCAGAAACCACAGGGGGTATGTCAATGAGCAGTTCTTC. Protein: CASRNHRGYVNEQFF.

This chain links TRBV29-1 with TRBJ2-2; the D gene is possibly TRBD1 (6 bases). Trimming removed 6 bases at V and 4 bases at J, with 9 bases between. Germline CDR1 and CDR2: SQVTM and ANQGSEA. This CDR3 contains 12 residues. The CDR3 loop is CSVTGPTGELFF. The CDR3, as DNA: TGCAGCGTCACAGGGCCCACCGGGGAGCTGTTTTTT.

The chain combines TRBV5-1 with TRBJ2-5; weak D call: TRBD2 (5 bases). The V end was cut by 2 bases, the J end by 5 bases, with 10 bases between. The germline CDR1 and CDR2 sequences are SGHRS and YFSETQ. This CDR3 contains 13 residues. The CDR3 DNA reads TGCGCCAGCAGCTTAATCGGCGGGGAGACCCAGTACTTC. It codes for CASSLIGGETQYF.

V is TRBV11-2 and J is TRBJ2-1; no clear D gene. Germline assignment: CDR1 SGHAT and CDR2 FQNNGV. Trimming stripped 1 base from V and 9 bases from J, with 16 bases between. The CDR3 runs 15 residues. CDR3 amino acids: CASSLGIGNIGEQFF. The CDR3 region has the DNA TGTGCCAGCAGCTTAGGTATAGGGAACATCGGTGAGCAGTTCTTC.

V usage is TRBV6-9 and J usage is TRBJ1-1; weak D call: TRBD1 (6 bases). Germline V gene sequence: CDR1 MNHGY, CDR2 SVAAGI. Between the trimmed V and J ends, which lost 2 bases and 4 bases, there was a span of 11 bases. This CDR3 comprises 14 residues. This CDR3 reads CASSYGGASTEAFF. In nucleotides, the CDR3 is TGTGCCAGCAGTTATGGGGGCGCGAGCACTGAAGCTTTCTTT.

The rearrangement links TRBV29-1 to TRBJ1-1; 10 bases are shared with TRBD1. This CDR3 has 11 residues. Trimming cost V 6 bases and J 10 bases; bases outside gene matches: 5. Germline V gene lookup returns CDR1 SQVTM and CDR2 ANQGSEA. The CDR3 loop is CSVGDRGAAFF. The CDR3 DNA reads as TGCAGCGTAGGGGACAGGGGCGCAGCTTTCTTT.